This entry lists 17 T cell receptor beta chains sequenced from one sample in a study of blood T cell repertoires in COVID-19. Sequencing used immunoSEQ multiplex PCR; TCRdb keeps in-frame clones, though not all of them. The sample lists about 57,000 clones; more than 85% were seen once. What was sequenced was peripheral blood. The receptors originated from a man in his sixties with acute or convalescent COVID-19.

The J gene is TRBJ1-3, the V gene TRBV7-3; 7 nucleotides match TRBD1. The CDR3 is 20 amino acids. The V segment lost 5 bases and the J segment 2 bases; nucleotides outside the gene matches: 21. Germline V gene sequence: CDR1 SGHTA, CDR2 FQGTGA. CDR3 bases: TGTGCCAGCAGCCGACAGGGATTAGATTCAGCAAACAGGGCTGGAAACACCATATATTTT. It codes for CASSRQGLDSANRAGNTIYF.

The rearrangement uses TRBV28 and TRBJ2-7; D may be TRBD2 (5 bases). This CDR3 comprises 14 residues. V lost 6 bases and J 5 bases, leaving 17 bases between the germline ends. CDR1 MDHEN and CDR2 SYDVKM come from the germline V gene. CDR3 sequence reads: CASSILGRADEQYF. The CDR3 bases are TGTGCCAGCAGCATCCTAGGTCGAGCGGACGAGCAGTACTTC.

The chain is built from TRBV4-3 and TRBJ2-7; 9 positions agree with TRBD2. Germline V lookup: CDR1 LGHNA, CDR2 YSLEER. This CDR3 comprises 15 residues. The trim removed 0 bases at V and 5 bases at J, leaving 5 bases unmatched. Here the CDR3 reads CASSQDLLAGNEQYF. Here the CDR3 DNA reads TGCGCCAGCAGCCAAGATCTTCTAGCGGGAAACGAGCAGTACTTC.

The CDR3 coding sequence is TGTGCCAGCAGTCGAAGCCCAGATACGCAGTATTTT. Protein sequence: CASSRSPDTQYF. The V call is TRBV6-5, the J call TRBJ2-3, with D unresolved. Germline values: CDR1 MNHEY, CDR2 SVGAGI. Trimming shortened V by 5 bases and J by 4 bases, and 7 bases separated the two germline ends. The CDR3 totals 12 residues.

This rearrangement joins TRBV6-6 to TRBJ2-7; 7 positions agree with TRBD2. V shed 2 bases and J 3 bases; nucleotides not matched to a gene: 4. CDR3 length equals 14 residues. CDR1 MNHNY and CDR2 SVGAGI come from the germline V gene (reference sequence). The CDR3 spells CASSYNAGDYEQYF. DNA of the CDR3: TGTGCCAGCAGTTACAATGCGGGAGACTACGAGCAGTACTTC.

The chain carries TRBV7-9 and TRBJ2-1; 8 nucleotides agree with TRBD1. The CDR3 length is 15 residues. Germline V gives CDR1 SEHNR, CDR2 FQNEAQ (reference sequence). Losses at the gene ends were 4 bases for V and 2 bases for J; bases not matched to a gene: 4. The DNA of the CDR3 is TGTGCCAGCAGCTCGGACAGGGTAGCCTACAATGAGCAGTTCTTC. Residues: CASSSDRVAYNEQFF. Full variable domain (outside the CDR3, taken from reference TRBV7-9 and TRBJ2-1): DTGVSQNPRHKITKRGQNVTFRCDPISEHNRLYWYRQTLGQGPEFLTYFQNEAQLEKSRLLSDRFSAERPKGSFSTLEIQRTEQGDSAMYLCASSSDRVAYNEQFFGPGTRLTVL.

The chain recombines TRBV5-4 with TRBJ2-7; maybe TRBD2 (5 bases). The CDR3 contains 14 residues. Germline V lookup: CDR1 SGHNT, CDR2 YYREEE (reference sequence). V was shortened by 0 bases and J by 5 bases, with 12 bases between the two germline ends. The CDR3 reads CASSLGGERNEQYF. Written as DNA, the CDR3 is TGTGCCAGCAGCTTGGGGGGAGAAAGGAACGAGCAGTACTTC.

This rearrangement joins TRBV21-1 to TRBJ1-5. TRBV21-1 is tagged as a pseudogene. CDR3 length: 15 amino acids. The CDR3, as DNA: TGTGCCAGCAGCTGTCAGAACTATAGCAATCAGCCCCAGCATTTT. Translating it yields CASSCQNYSNQPQHF.

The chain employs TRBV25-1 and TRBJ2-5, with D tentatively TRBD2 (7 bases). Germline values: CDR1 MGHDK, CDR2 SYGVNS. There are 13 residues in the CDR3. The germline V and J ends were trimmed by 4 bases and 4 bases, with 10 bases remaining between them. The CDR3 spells CASSGGGGETQYF. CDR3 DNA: TGTGCCAGCAGTGGAGGGGGGGGAGAGACCCAGTACTTC.

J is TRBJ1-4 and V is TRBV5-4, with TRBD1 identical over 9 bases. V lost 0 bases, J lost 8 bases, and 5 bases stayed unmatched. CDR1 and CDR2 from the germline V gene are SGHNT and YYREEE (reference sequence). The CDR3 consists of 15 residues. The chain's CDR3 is CASSLAGTGNEKLFF. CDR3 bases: TGTGCCAGCAGCTTGGCTGGGACAGGGAACGAAAAACTGTTTTTT.

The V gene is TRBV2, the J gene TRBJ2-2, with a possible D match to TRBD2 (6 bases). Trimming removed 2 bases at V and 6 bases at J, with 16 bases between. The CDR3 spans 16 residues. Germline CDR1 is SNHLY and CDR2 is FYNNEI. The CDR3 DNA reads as TGTGCCAGCAGTGAAACGGGACTCCGAAGGGCCGGGGAGCTGTTTTTT. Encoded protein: CASSETGLRRAGELFF.

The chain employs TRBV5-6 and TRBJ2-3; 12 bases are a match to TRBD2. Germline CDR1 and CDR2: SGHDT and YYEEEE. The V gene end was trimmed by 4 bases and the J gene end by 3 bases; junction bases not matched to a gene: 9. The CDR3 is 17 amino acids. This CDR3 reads CASSRRLAGDLTDTQYF. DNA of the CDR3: TGTGCCAGCAGCCGACGACTAGCGGGAGATCTGACAGATACGCAGTATTTT.

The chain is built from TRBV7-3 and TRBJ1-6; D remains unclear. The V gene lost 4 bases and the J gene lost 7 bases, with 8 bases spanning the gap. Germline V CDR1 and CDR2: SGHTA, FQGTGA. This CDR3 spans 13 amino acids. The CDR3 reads CASSSSANSPLHF. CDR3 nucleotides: TGTGCCAGCAGCTCCAGCGCGAATTCACCCCTCCACTTT.

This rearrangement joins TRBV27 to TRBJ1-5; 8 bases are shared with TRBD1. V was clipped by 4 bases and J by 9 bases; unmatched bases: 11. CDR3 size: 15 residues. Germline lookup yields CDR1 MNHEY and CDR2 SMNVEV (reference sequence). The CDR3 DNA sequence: TGTGCCAGCAGTTCCTTACAGGGGGGCGTTCGGCCCCAGCATTTT. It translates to CASSSLQGGVRPQHF.

In DNA, the CDR3 is TGTGCTGGGAGACTAGCGGTTAGCACAGATACGCAGTATTTT. Translation: CAGRLAVSTDTQYF. This rearrangement joins TRBV12-5 to TRBJ2-3; 9 bases align to TRBD2. The germline gives CDR1 LGHNT, CDR2 FRNRAP. V shed 11 bases, J shed 0 bases, and the junction held 6 bases outside the gene matches. The CDR3 extends over 14 amino acids.

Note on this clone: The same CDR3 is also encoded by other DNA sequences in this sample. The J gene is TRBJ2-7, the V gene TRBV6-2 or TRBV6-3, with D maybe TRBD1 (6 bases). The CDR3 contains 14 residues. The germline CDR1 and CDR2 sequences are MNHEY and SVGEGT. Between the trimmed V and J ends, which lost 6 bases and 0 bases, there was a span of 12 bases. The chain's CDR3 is CASSLQGSSYEQYF. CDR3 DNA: TGTGCCAGCAGCCTACAGGGTAGCTCCTACGAGCAGTACTTC.

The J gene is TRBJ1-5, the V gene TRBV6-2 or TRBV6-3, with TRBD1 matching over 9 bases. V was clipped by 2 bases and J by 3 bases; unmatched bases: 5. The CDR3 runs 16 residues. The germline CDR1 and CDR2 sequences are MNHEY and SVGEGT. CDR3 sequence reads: CASSYLQGAINQPQHF. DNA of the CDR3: TGTGCCAGCAGTTACCTACAGGGGGCGATCAATCAGCCCCAGCATTTT.